The text below deals with one T cell receptor beta chain. A multiplex PCR was run with 60 Vbeta primers and 13 Jbeta primers. Assay: immunoSEQ multiplex PCR; the TCRdb copy retains only in-frame clones and omits some. This listing includes approximately 110,000 clones. This entry is derived from a study of cytomegalovirus exposure and HLA in healthy donors. Germline-derived CDR1 and CDR2 are LGHNT and FRNRAP. V was pared by 6 bases and J by 6 bases, with 5 bases of the junction left unmatched. The CDR3 spans 12 residues. The V call is TRBV12-5, the J call TRBJ2-7; 7 nucleotides align to TRBD1. The sequenced sample was PBMCs. This sequence originates from a man aged 18-30 years in good health and CMV-seronegative. The CDR3 DNA reads TGTGCTAGTGGATCGGGACAGATCGAGCAGTACTTC. It is translated as CASGSGQIEQYF.